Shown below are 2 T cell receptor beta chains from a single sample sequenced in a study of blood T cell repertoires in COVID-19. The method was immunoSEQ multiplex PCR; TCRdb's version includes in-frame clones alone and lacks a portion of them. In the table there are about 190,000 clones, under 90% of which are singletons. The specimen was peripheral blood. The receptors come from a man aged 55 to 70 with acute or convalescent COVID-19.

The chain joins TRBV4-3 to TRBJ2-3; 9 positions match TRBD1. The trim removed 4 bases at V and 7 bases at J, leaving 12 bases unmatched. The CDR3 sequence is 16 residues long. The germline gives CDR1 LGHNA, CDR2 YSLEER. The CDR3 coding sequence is TGCGCCAGCAGCCCGCACTCGACAGGGGGTACGAATACGCAGTATTTT. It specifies CASSPHSTGGTNTQYF.

Written as DNA, the CDR3 is TGTGCCACCAGAAGCTCGGGATCAAACAATGAGCAGTTCTTC. It specifies CATRSSGSNNEQFF. The chain employs TRBV24-1 and TRBJ2-1; D possibly corresponds to TRBD2 (5 bases). The CDR3 is 14 residues long. V dropped 7 bases and J dropped 5 bases, with 14 bases sitting between them. Per the germline V gene, CDR1 is KGHDR and CDR2 is SFDVKD.